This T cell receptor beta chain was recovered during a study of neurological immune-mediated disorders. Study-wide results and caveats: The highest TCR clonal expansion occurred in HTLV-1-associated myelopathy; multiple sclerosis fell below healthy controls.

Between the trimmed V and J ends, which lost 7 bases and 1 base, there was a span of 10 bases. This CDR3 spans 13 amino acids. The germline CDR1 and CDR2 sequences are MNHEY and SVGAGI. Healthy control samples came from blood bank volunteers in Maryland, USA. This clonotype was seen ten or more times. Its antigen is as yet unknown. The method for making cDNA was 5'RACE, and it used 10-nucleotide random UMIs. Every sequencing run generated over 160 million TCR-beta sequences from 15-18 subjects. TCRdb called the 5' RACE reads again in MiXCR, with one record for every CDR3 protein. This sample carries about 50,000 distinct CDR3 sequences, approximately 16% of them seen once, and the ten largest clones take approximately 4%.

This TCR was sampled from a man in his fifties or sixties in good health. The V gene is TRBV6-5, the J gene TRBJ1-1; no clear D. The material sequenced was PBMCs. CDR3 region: CASTPTRNTEAFF. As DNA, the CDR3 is TGTGCCAGCACCCCGACGAGGAACACTGAAGCTTTCTTT.